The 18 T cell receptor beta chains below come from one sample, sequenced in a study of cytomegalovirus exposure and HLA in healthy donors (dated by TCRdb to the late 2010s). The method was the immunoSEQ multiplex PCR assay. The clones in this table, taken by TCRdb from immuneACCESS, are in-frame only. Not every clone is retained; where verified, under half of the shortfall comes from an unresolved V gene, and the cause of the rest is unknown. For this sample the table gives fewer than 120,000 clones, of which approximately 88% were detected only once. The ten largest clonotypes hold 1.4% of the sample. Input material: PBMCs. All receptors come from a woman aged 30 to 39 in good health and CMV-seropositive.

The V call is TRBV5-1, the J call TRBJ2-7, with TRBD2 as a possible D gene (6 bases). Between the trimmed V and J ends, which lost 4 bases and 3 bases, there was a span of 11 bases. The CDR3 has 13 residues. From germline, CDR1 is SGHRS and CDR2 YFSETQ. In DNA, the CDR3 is TGCGCCAGCAGCGAAGGGACTTACTACGAGCAGTACTTC. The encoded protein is CASSEGTYYEQYF.

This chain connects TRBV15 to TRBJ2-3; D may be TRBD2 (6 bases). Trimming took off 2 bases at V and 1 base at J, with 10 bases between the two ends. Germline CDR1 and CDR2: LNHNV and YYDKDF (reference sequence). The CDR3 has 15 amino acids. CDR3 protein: CATSRSGTGTDTQYF. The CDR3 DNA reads TGTGCCACCAGCAGATCCGGGACTGGCACAGATACGCAGTATTTT.

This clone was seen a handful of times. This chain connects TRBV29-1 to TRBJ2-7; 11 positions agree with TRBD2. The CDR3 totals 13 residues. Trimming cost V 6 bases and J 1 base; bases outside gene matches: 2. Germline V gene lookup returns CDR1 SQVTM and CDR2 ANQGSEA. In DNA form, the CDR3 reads TGCAGCGTGCGGACTAGCGGGTCCTACGAGCAGTACTTC. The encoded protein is CSVRTSGSYEQYF.

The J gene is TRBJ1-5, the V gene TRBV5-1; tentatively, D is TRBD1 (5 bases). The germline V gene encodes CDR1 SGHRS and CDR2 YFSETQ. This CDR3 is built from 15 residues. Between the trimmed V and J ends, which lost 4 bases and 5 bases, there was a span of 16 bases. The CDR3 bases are TGCGCCAGCAGCCCCGCGGGGGGGAGGGATCAGCCCCAGCATTTT. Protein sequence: CASSPAGGRDQPQHF.

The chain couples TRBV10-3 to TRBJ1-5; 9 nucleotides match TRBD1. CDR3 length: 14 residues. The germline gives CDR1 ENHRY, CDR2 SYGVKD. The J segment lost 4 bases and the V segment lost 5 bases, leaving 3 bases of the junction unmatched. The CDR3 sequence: CAISSGTGNQPQHF. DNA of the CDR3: TGTGCCATCAGTTCCGGGACAGGGAATCAGCCCCAGCATTTT.

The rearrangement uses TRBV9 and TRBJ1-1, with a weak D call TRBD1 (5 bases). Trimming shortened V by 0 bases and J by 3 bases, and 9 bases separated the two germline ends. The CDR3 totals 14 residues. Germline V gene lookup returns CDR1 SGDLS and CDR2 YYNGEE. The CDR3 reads CASSVGKGHTEAFF. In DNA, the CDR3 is TGTGCCAGCAGCGTAGGTAAGGGGCACACTGAAGCTTTCTTT.

The CDR3 DNA reads TGTGCCAGCAGCCCGGACAATTCTGGAAACACCATATATTTT. It specifies CASSPDNSGNTIYF. The genes are TRBV9 and TRBJ1-3; tentatively, D is TRBD1 (5 bases). Germline values: CDR1 SGDLS, CDR2 YYNGEE. The CDR3 has 14 residues. Trimming shortened V by 4 bases and J by 1 base, and 9 bases separated the two germline ends. The variable domain in full, with the rest retrieved from reference TRBV9 and TRBJ1-3, is DSGVTQTPKHLITATGQRVTLRCSPRSGDLSVYWYQQSLDQGLQFLIQYYNGEERAKGNILERFSAQQFPDLHSELNLSSLELGDSALYFCASSPDNSGNTIYFGEGSWLTVV.

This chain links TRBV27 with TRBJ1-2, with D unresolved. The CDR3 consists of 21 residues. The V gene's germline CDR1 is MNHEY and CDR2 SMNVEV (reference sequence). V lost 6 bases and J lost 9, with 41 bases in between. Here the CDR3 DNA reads TGTGCCAGCAGCCGAATTAAGGCCGTCGTACGCTCCGCAACACGCAGGCACAGCTACACCTTC. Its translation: CASSRIKAVVRSATRRHSYTF.

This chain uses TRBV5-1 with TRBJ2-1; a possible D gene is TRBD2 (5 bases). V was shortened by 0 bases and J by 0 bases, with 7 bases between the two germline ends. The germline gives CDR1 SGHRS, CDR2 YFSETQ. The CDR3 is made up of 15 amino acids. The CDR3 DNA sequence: TGCGCCAGCAGCTTGGCTCGGGGCTCCTACAATGAGCAGTTCTTC. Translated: CASSLARGSYNEQFF.

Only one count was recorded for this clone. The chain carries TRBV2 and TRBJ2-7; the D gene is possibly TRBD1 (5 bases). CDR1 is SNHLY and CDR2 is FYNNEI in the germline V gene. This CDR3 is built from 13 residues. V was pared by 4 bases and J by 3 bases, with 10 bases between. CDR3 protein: CASSGVDSYEQYF. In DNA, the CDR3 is TGTGCCAGCAGTGGGGTCGACAGCTACGAGCAGTACTTC.

CDR3: CASSLRLAGDQETQYF. The CDR3 DNA reads TGTGCCAGCAGTTTAAGGCTAGCGGGTGACCAAGAGACCCAGTACTTC. This chain links TRBV27 with TRBJ2-5; 8 positions match TRBD2. Germline values: CDR1 MNHEY, CDR2 SMNVEV (reference sequence). Unmatched junction bases numbered 5, after V lost 2 bases and J lost 0 bases. CDR3 length: 16 residues.

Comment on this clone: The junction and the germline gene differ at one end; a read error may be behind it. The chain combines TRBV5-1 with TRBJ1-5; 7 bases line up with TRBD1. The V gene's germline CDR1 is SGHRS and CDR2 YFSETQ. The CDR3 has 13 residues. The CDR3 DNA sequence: TGCGCCAGCTATGGAGGGGGCAAACAGCCCCAGCATTTT. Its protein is CASYGGGKQPQHF.

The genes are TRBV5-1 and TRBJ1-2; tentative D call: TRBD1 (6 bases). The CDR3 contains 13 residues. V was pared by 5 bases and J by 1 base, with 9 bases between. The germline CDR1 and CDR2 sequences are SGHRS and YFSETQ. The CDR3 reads CASREDSNYGYTF. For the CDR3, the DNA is TGCGCCAGCAGAGAGGACAGTAACTATGGCTACACCTTC. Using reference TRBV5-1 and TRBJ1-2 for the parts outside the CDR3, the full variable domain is KAGVTQTPRYLIKTRGQQVTLSCSPISGHRSVSWYQQTPGQGLQFLFEYFSETQRNKGNFPGRFSGRQFSNSRSEMNVSTLELGDSALYLCASREDSNYGYTFGSGTRLTVV.

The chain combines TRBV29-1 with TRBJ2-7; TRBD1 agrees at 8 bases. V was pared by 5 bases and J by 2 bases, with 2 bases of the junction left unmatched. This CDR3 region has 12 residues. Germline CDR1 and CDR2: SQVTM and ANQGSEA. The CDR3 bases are TGCAGCGTTTCAGGGGGCGCCTACGAGCAGTACTTC. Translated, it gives CSVSGGAYEQYF.

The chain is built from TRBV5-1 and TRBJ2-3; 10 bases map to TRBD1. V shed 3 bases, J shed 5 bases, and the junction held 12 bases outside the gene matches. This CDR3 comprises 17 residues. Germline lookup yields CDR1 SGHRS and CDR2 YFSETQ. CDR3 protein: CASSYGGTGADGDTQYF. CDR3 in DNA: TGCGCCAGCAGCTATGGTGGGACAGGGGCAGATGGAGATACGCAGTATTTT. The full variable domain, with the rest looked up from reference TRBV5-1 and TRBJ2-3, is KAGVTQTPRYLIKTRGQQVTLSCSPISGHRSVSWYQQTPGQGLQFLFEYFSETQRNKGNFPGRFSGRQFSNSRSEMNVSTLELGDSALYLCASSYGGTGADGDTQYFGPGTRLTVL.

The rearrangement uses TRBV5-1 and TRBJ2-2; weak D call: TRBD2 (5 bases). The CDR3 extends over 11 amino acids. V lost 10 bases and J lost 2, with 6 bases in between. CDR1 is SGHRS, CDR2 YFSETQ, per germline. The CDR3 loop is CASGNTGELFF. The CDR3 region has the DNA TGCGCCTCGGGAAACACCGGGGAGCTGTTTTTT.

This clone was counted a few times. Here the CDR3 DNA reads TGTGCCAGCAGTGGAAGGTCGGGTGCCAAAAACATTCAGTACTTC. The encoded protein is CASSGRSGAKNIQYF. The chain has TRBV2 and TRBJ2-4, with D hard to call. The CDR3 length is 15 residues. Looked up from germline, CDR1 is SNHLY and CDR2 is FYNNEI. V lost 4 bases, J lost 1 base, and 11 bases lay in between.

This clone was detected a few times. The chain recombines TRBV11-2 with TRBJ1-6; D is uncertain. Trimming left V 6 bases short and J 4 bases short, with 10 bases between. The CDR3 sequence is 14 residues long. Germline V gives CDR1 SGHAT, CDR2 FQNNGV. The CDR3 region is CASSWTEYNSPLHF. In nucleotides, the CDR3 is TGTGCCAGCAGTTGGACTGAATATAATTCACCCCTCCACTTT.